This TCR beta chain is from a study of control samples from healthy donors and cancer patients. Using immunoSEQ multiplex PCR, the repertoire was profiled, and TCRdb retains in-frame clones only, with some absent. The sample lists tens of thousands of clones, 87% occurring once. This CDR3 region has 15 residues. The V and J ends lost 1 base and 4 bases, in that order; junction bases with no gene match: 6. The germline gives CDR1 SGHRS, CDR2 YFSETQ. The sequence came from a woman aged 45-59 years in good health. Sample: blood. This chain uses TRBV5-1 with TRBJ2-7; 9 bases are shared with TRBD2. CDR3 amino acids: CASSLRVSGSYEQYF. CDR3 DNA: TGCGCCAGCAGCTTGCGGGTTAGCGGGAGTTACGAGCAGTACTTC.